Included here is one TCR beta chain sequence, with context. A much larger clone differs by one base, so this may be a read error. The sample providers were healthy Caucasian people from Russia, aged roughly 6 to 95. Total RNA was extracted at no less than 6 micrograms per sample. A second PCR of about 7 to 12 cycles used a sample-barcoded 5' primer and a J-beta primer mix. Tags on each cDNA molecule came from a template-switch adaptor with 12 random nucleotides. TCRdb redid the calling of the 5' RACE reads with MiXCR, one entry per CDR3 protein. The sample contains roughly 800,000 distinct CDR3 sequences, 35% to 40% of which appear only once. The CDR3 consists of 16 residues. Germline CDR1 SGHAT, CDR2 FQNNGV. These data belong to a study of blood T cells in healthy people across ages.

The material sequenced was blood. The V call is TRBV11-2, the J call TRBJ2-1; 10 bases are shared with TRBD2. The TCR sequence derives from a man younger than 35 in good health. CDR3 amino acids: CANSFPGLASYNEQFF. CDR3 DNA: TGTGCCAACAGCTTCCCGGGACTAGCGTCCTACAATGAGCAGTTCTTC.